These 9 T cell receptor beta chains were sequenced from one sample in a study of cytomegalovirus exposure and HLA in healthy donors. The table came from immunoSEQ multiplex PCR; TCRdb's copy has only in-frame clones and leaves some out. The table includes about 220,000 clones, just over 85% detected once. Sequenced input: PBMCs. The receptor source for this set is a woman in her late teens or twenties in good health and CMV-seronegative.

The CDR3 sequence: CAISERIGSGNTIYF. The CDR3 coding sequence is TGTGCCATCAGTGAGAGAATCGGCTCTGGAAACACCATATATTTT. The chain recombines TRBV10-3 with TRBJ1-3; the D is unclear. The length of the CDR3 is 15 residues. V was trimmed by 2 bases and J by 0 bases, leaving 8 bases between them. Germline V gives CDR1 ENHRY, CDR2 SYGVKD.

This clone came up once. The rearrangement uses TRBV5-5 and TRBJ1-5, with D uncertain. In germline, CDR1 is SGHKS, CDR2 YYEKEE (reference sequence). Trimming took off 4 bases at V and 0 bases at J, with 5 bases between the two ends. This CDR3 has 13 residues. The DNA of the CDR3 is TGTGCCAGCAGCCGAGATAGCAATCAGCCCCAGCATTTT. This codes for CASSRDSNQPQHF.

The rearrangement links TRBV30 to TRBJ1-1, with D hard to call. CDR1 is GTSNPN and CDR2 is SVGIG in the germline V gene (reference sequence). The CDR3 runs 11 residues. Trimming removed 3 bases from V and 3 bases from J, with 5 bases in between. The CDR3 DNA follows: TGTGCCTGGAGAGACTACACTGAAGCTTTCTTT. It specifies CAWRDYTEAFF.

The chain joins TRBV29-1 to TRBJ2-4, with D uncertain. V lost 7 bases and J 7 bases, leaving 11 bases between the germline ends. Germline loops: CDR1 SQVTM, CDR2 ANQGSEA. The CDR3 loop spans 11 amino acids. The CDR3, as DNA: TGCAGCGCTACCGACTTGAACATTCAGTACTTC. This sequence encodes CSATDLNIQYF.

This rearrangement joins TRBV4-2 to TRBJ2-3; 8 bases are shared with TRBD1. CDR1 is LGHNA, CDR2 YNFKEQ, per germline. V lost 4 bases, J lost 2 bases, and 8 bases stayed unmatched. The CDR3 sequence is 16 residues long. The CDR3, as DNA: TGTGCCAGCAGCCGTTTGGGACAGGAACTCACAGATACGCAGTATTTT. Protein: CASSRLGQELTDTQYF.

The V and J genes are TRBV19 and TRBJ2-1; D is perhaps TRBD1 (6 bases). The CDR3 is 14 amino acids. Germline assignment: CDR1 LNHDA and CDR2 SQIVND (reference sequence). V gave up 5 bases and J gave up 0 bases, with 8 bases separating them. CDR3 bases: TGTGCCAGTAGTCACAGGGACTCCTACAATGAGCAGTTCTTC. This translates into CASSHRDSYNEQFF.

Comments on this clone: The junction differs from germline at one of its ends, possibly a read error. The chain recombines TRBV7-2 with TRBJ1-2, with 9 bases identical to TRBD1. Germline lookup yields CDR1 SGHTA and CDR2 FQGNSA. CDR3 length: 15 amino acids. CDR3 amino acids: CASSLAVSTGGGYTF. Here the CDR3 DNA reads TGTGCCAGCAGCCTAGCCGTTTCAACAGGGGGCGGCTACACCTTC.

This chain's CDR3 is CASSPLGGTNEKLFF. The CDR3 DNA is TGCGCCAGCAGCCCATTGGGGGGAACTAATGAAAAACTGTTTTTT. V gene TRBV5-1 combines with J gene TRBJ1-4, with D tentatively TRBD1 (5 bases). This CDR3 spans 15 amino acids. CDR1 is SGHRS and CDR2 is YFSETQ in the germline V gene. The ends were cut back, 4 bases at V and 1 base at J, with 11 bases in the middle.

V and J are TRBV5-1 and TRBJ1-1, with D possibly matching TRBD1 (5 bases). V was trimmed by 4 bases and J by 0 bases, leaving 13 bases between them. Germline loops: CDR1 SGHRS, CDR2 YFSETQ. The CDR3 length is 15 residues. The CDR3 region has the DNA TGCGCCAGCAGCCGGGGGGGGGTCGTGAACACTGAAGCTTTCTTT. It codes for CASSRGGVVNTEAFF.